This paragraph reports one T cell receptor beta chain. This sample includes further DNA sequences coding for the same CDR3. V lost 5 bases, J lost 5 bases, and 2 bases stayed unmatched. The CDR3 is 13 residues long. The germline V gene has CDR1 MNHEY and CDR2 SVGAGI. The data were taken from a study of shared clonotypes between healthy human individuals. The naive CD8 population came from CD45RO-negative cells selected for CCR7, without terminally differentiated effector memory CD45RA+ cells. Some clones are missing from TCRdb's copy, which holds only in-frame ones; the method was immunoSEQ multiplex PCR. In the table there are 2 million or so clones, about 95% of which are singletons.

Sequencing was done on a sample of naive CD8+ T cells sorted from blood. The TCR sequence derives from a man aged 18 to 30 in good health. This chain joins TRBV6-5 and TRBJ2-3; 9 bases are a match to TRBD2. As DNA, the CDR3 is TGTGCCAGCAGTCAACTAGCGGGAGATACGCAGTATTTT. Translation: CASSQLAGDTQYF.